This passage covers 8 T cell receptor beta chains from one sample sequenced in a study of a mutant IDH1 vaccine in newly diagnosed glioma (dated by TCRdb to the early 2020s). In light of the paper, this sample's time point label describes: baseline, week 1 (first vaccination visit). The sample's treatment or condition label, decoded: pre-vaccination baseline after standard-of-care therapy. Preparation of the library involved the immunoSEQ multiplex PCR assay. Entries here come from immuneACCESS through TCRdb and include only in-frame sequences with V and J called. Some clones fail to appear in such tables; in the studies checked, an unresolved V gene covers under half of the shortfall, and the cause of the remainder is unknown. The sample includes around 88,000 clones, with about four fifths observed a single time. Approximately 7.6% of the sample goes to the ten largest clones. The starting material was PBMCs, obtained from a glioma patient treated with radiotherapy, temozolomide or both. These receptors all come from a man between 40 and 49 years old with glioma.

This rearrangement joins TRBV4-1 to TRBJ2-3; no clear D gene. Trimming pared 2 bases from V and 0 bases from J, leaving 6 bases between. In germline, CDR1 is MGHRA, CDR2 YSYEKL. This CDR3 has 14 residues. CDR3 sequence: CASSQWASTDTQYF. As DNA, the CDR3 is TGCGCCAGCAGCCAATGGGCTAGCACAGATACGCAGTATTTT.

The chain has TRBV7-6 and TRBJ2-7, with D possibly matching TRBD1 (6 bases). From germline, CDR1 is SGHVS and CDR2 FNYEAQ. This CDR3 is built from 14 residues. V lost 0 bases and J 7 bases, leaving 13 bases between the germline ends. CDR3 protein: CASSLAQGSGEQYF. The CDR3 bases are TGTGCCAGCAGCTTAGCACAGGGATCCGGAGAGCAGTACTTC. The full variable domain, rest sourced from reference TRBV7-6 and TRBJ2-7, is GAGVSQSPRYKVTKRGQDVALRCDPISGHVSLYWYRQALGQGPEFLTYFNYEAQQDKSGLPNDRFSAERPEGSISTLTIQRTEQRDSAMYRCASSLAQGSGEQYFGPGTRLTVT.

There are a few counts of this clone. This sequence joins TRBV6-5 and TRBJ1-5; D not certain. Trimming removed 2 bases at V and 5 bases at J, with 7 bases between. The germline gives CDR1 MNHEY, CDR2 SVGAGI. CDR3 size: 13 residues. The DNA for the CDR3 is TGTGCCAGCAGTTACCGGGCGGATCAGCCCCAGCATTTT. Translation gives CASSYRADQPQHF.

The chain combines TRBV15 with TRBJ2-3; D is possibly TRBD1 (6 bases). V was pared by 1 base and J by 1 base, with 15 bases between. This CDR3 is built from 17 residues. Germline-derived CDR1 and CDR2 are LNHNV and YYDKDF (reference sequence). CDR3 in amino acids: CATSRAGTRPGTDTQYF. For the CDR3, the DNA is TGTGCCACCAGCAGAGCGGGGACAAGGCCTGGCACAGATACGCAGTATTTT.

This clone occurred a few times. The J gene is TRBJ1-4, the V gene TRBV7-2; D ambiguous. The V gene's germline CDR1 is SGHTA and CDR2 FQGNSA. The CDR3 loop spans 15 amino acids. Trimming removed 4 bases at V and 3 bases at J, with 12 bases between. The CDR3 region is CASSSDGRSNEKLFF. For the CDR3, the DNA is TGTGCCAGCAGCTCCGACGGGCGGTCTAATGAAAAACTGTTTTTT.

J is TRBJ1-1 and V is TRBV4-2; TRBD1 might be the D (5 bases). The CDR3 has 16 amino acids. V lost 1 base and J lost 7, with 19 bases in between. Looked up from germline, CDR1 is LGHNA and CDR2 is YNFKEQ. In nucleotides, the CDR3 is TGTGCCAGCAGCCAAGGGGAATTGGGGGGATTAGGTGAAGCTTTCTTT. It yields the protein CASSQGELGGLGEAFF.

The CDR3: CASSPRQELVADTQYF. CDR3 DNA sequence: TGTGCCAGCAGCCCTCGACAGGAATTGGTCGCAGATACGCAGTATTTT. J is TRBJ2-3 and V is TRBV7-8; possibly TRBD1 for D (6 bases). The CDR3 runs 16 residues. The germline V gene encodes CDR1 SGHVS and CDR2 FQNEAQ. The V end lost 5 bases, the J end lost 4 bases, and 19 bases lay between the germline ends. Full variable domain (remainder filled in from reference TRBV7-8 and TRBJ2-3): GAGVSQSPRYKVAKRGQDVALRCDPISGHVSLFWYQQALGQGPEFLTYFQNEAQLDKSGLPSDRFFAERPEGSVSTLKIQRTQQEDSAVYLCASSPRQELVADTQYFGPGTRLTVL.

The J gene is TRBJ2-2, the V gene TRBV6-4, with D perhaps matching TRBD2 (5 bases). CDR3 length: 13 residues. Deletions cut 2 bases from V and 4 bases from J, with 5 bases between. Germline CDR1 reads MRHNA; CDR2 reads SNTAGT. The CDR3 DNA reads TGTGCCAGCAGTGACACTAGCACCGGGGAGCTGTTTTTT. Encoded protein: CASSDTSTGELFF.